Below are 18 T cell receptor beta chains sequenced from a single sample in a study of blood T cell repertoires in COVID-19. TCRdb's copy holds only in-frame clones and misses some; the assay was immunoSEQ multiplex PCR. The sample consists of roughly 200,000 clones, 85% of them appearing once. Sequenced: PBMCs or T cells enriched from blood (not recorded which). The receptors were sampled from a man aged 40-55 years who had recovered from COVID-19.

The V and J genes are TRBV25-1 and TRBJ2-5, with 7 bases identical to TRBD1. The CDR3 extends over 15 amino acids. J gave up 2 bases and V 10 bases, and 13 bases lay outside the gene matches. Germline loops: CDR1 MGHDK, CDR2 SYGVNS. The CDR3, as DNA: TGTGCCACAGGGACCCCCGGGACAGCGCAAGAGACCCAGTACTTC. Protein sequence: CATGTPGTAQETQYF.

This sequence joins TRBV28 and TRBJ1-5; the D gene is possibly TRBD1 (5 bases). Trimming took 7 bases from V and 7 from J, leaving 17 bases between them. The CDR3 has 14 amino acids. Germline values: CDR1 MDHEN, CDR2 SYDVKM. The CDR3 DNA reads TGTGCCAGCACCTCCGGGGGTATCAGGCAGCCCCAGCATTTT. It codes for CASTSGGIRQPQHF.

V is TRBV11-3 and J is TRBJ2-3; 12 bases match TRBD2. From germline, CDR1 is SGHNT and CDR2 YENEEA. J lost 0 bases, V lost 5 bases, and 3 bases had no gene match. The CDR3 consists of 16 residues. CDR3 region: CASSRGTSGSTDTQYF. CDR3 nucleotide sequence: TGTGCCAGCAGCCGTGGGACTAGCGGGAGCACAGATACGCAGTATTTT. The full variable domain, rest sourced from reference TRBV11-3 and TRBJ2-3, is EAGVVQSPRYKIIEKKQPVAFWCNPISGHNTLYWYLQNLGQGPELLIRYENEEAVDDSQLPKDRFSAERLKGVDSTLKIQPAELGDSAVYLCASSRGTSGSTDTQYFGPGTRLTVL.

V gene TRBV4-1 combines with J gene TRBJ2-7, with a possible D match to TRBD1 (5 bases). The CDR3 sequence is 15 residues long. The germline CDR1 and CDR2 sequences are MGHRA and YSYEKL. V dropped 2 bases and J dropped 2 bases, with 13 bases sitting between them. For the CDR3, the DNA is TGCGCCAGCAGCCAATTACCAGGGCGACCCTACGAGCAGTACTTC. Translated: CASSQLPGRPYEQYF.

The rearrangement links TRBV14 to TRBJ2-7; a weak D match, TRBD1 (5 bases). V shed 9 bases and J shed 7 bases, with 19 bases lying between them. Germline assignment: CDR1 SGHDN and CDR2 FVKESK. The CDR3 is 13 residues long. CDR3 coding DNA: TGTGCCAGTGCGGTGAAAGGGGTAAGGGAGCAGTACTTC. Protein: CASAVKGVREQYF.

The chain is built from TRBV5-1 and TRBJ1-1; TRBD1 matches 9 bases. This CDR3 spans 17 amino acids. Trimming removed 4 bases from V and 0 bases from J; junction bases left unmatched: 10. CDR1 and CDR2 (germline): SGHRS, YFSETQ. DNA of the CDR3: TGCGCCAGCAGCCATACCGGACAGGGGCCAATGAACACTGAAGCTTTCTTT. Translation: CASSHTGQGPMNTEAFF.

This sequence joins TRBV28 and TRBJ2-7, with 7 bases identical to TRBD1. The CDR3 spans 15 residues. Germline V gene data show CDR1 as MDHEN and CDR2 as SYDVKM. V was pared by 6 bases and J by 0 bases, with 8 bases of the junction left unmatched. The CDR3 spells CASRSDRASSYEQYF. Written as DNA, the CDR3 is TGTGCCAGCAGGAGCGACAGGGCAAGCTCCTACGAGCAGTACTTC.

The DNA of the CDR3 is TGTGCCAGCAGCCAACAGAACACTGAAGCTTTCTTT. It codes for CASSQQNTEAFF. The rearrangement uses TRBV6-5 and TRBJ1-1; D gene ambiguous. This CDR3 spans 12 amino acids. Germline-derived CDR1 and CDR2 are MNHEY and SVGAGI. With 6 bases removed from V and 1 base from J, the gap between germline ends came to 6 bases.

This chain uses TRBV7-8 with TRBJ1-2; D unclear. The CDR3 runs 13 residues. Trimming left V 2 bases short and J 4 bases short, with 8 bases between. CDR1 and CDR2 (germline): SGHVS, FQNEAQ. The CDR3: CASSLTEAYGYTF. DNA for the CDR3: TGTGCCAGCAGCTTAACAGAAGCCTATGGCTACACCTTC.

The chain employs TRBV5-1 and TRBJ2-7; D is ambiguous. The CDR3 runs to 14 residues. Germline V gives CDR1 SGHRS, CDR2 YFSETQ. The ends were cut back, 4 bases at V and 4 bases at J, with 15 bases in the middle. CDR3 coding DNA: TGCGCCAGCAGCCTCGGGTCAAATCAATACGAGCAGTACTTC. This gives the protein CASSLGSNQYEQYF. The variable domain in full, completed from reference TRBV5-1 and TRBJ2-7, reads KAGVTQTPRYLIKTRGQQVTLSCSPISGHRSVSWYQQTPGQGLQFLFEYFSETQRNKGNFPGRFSGRQFSNSRSEMNVSTLELGDSALYLCASSLGSNQYEQYFGPGTRLTVT.

V gene TRBV28 combines with J gene TRBJ2-7; 8 bases line up with TRBD1. Germline-derived CDR1 and CDR2 are MDHEN and SYDVKM. The CDR3 is made up of 19 amino acids. J gave up 4 bases and V 5 bases, and 22 bases lay outside the gene matches. The CDR3 DNA is TGTGCCAGCAGTACCAGCCAGGGGGCGCTACATGGGGACACTTACGAGCAGTACTTC. Amino acid sequence: CASSTSQGALHGDTYEQYF.

The chain combines TRBV5-1 with TRBJ1-4; D gene ambiguous. V was pared by 0 bases and J by 4 bases, with 10 bases between. The V gene's germline CDR1 is SGHRS and CDR2 YFSETQ. This CDR3 contains 15 residues. CDR3 coding DNA: TGCGCCAGCAGCTTGGGGCCCAGCGATAATGAAAAACTGTTTTTT. Its protein is CASSLGPSDNEKLFF.

The chain links TRBV29-1 to TRBJ1-2, with D possibly matching TRBD1 (6 bases). Trimming removed 4 bases at V and 7 bases at J, with 10 bases between. The CDR3 consists of 11 residues. The germline V gene encodes CDR1 SQVTM and CDR2 ANQGSEA. The CDR3 reads CSVVQGSGYTF. DNA of the CDR3: TGCAGCGTTGTACAGGGTAGTGGCTACACCTTC.

The chain couples TRBV7-2 to TRBJ1-4; weak D call: TRBD1 (5 bases). The CDR3 length is 16 residues. Looked up from germline, CDR1 is SGHTA and CDR2 is FQGNSA. Trimming cost V 5 bases and J 4 bases, with 17 bases left between them. CDR3 protein: CASSPSQQVVNEKLFF. The CDR3 DNA reads TGTGCCAGCAGCCCGTCGCAACAGGTGGTTAATGAAAAACTGTTTTTT. Drawing the rest from reference TRBV7-2 and TRBJ1-4, the complete variable domain is GAGVSQSPSNKVTEKGKDVELRCDPISGHTALYWYRQSLGQGLEFLIYFQGNSAPDKSGLPSDRFSAERTGGSVSTLTIQRTQQEDSAVYLCASSPSQQVVNEKLFFGSGTQLSVL.

The rearrangement joins TRBV27 to TRBJ1-1; D may be TRBD1 (5 bases). Trimming took 3 bases from V and 8 from J, leaving 13 bases between them. The CDR3 has 13 amino acids. Germline V gene lookup returns CDR1 MNHEY and CDR2 SMNVEV (reference sequence). As DNA, the CDR3 is TGTGCCAGCAGTTTCGGGGGATTTGGGGAAGCTTTCTTT. Protein: CASSFGGFGEAFF.

V gene TRBV19 combines with J gene TRBJ2-3; 7 bases are shared with TRBD2. The V gene's germline CDR1 is LNHDA and CDR2 SQIVND (reference sequence). V lost 4 bases to trimming and J lost 3 bases; unmatched junction nucleotides: 10. There are 16 residues in the CDR3. In DNA, the CDR3 is TGTGCCAGTAGTACCTCCTCGGGGGGACTGACAGATACGCAGTATTTT. Protein: CASSTSSGGLTDTQYF.

This chain joins TRBV4-3 and TRBJ1-4; D gene unclear. Trimming stripped 0 bases from V and 6 bases from J, with 11 bases between. Germline values: CDR1 LGHNA, CDR2 YSLEER. This CDR3 contains 15 residues. CDR3 in amino acids: CASSQDPGLDEKLFF. The DNA of the CDR3 is TGCGCCAGCAGCCAAGATCCGGGGTTGGATGAAAAACTGTTTTTT.

The CDR3, as DNA: TGCAGCGTCCGGACAGGGGTAACTGAAGCTTTCTTT. This sequence encodes CSVRTGVTEAFF. The chain employs TRBV29-1 and TRBJ1-1, with 9 nucleotides matching TRBD1. Germline V gene lookup returns CDR1 SQVTM and CDR2 ANQGSEA. V shed 6 bases, J shed 5 bases, and the junction held 4 bases outside the gene matches. This CDR3 region has 12 residues.